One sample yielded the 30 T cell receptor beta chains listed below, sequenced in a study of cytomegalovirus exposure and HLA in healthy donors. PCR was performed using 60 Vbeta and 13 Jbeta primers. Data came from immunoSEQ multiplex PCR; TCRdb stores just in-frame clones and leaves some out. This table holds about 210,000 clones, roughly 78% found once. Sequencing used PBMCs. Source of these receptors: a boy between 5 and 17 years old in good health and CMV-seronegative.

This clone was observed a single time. As DNA, the CDR3 is TGCAGCGCACGGACAGGGGGTGGCTACACCTTC. It is translated as CSARTGGGYTF. The V and J genes are TRBV29-1 and TRBJ1-2, with 10 nucleotides matching TRBD1. CDR1 and CDR2 from the germline V gene are SQVTM and ANQGSEA. The J segment lost 7 bases and the V segment lost 7 bases, leaving 3 bases of the junction unmatched. The CDR3 consists of 11 residues.

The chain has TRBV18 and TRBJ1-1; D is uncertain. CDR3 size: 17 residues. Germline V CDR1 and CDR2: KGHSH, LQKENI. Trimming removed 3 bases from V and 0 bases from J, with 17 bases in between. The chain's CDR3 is CASSPIGEAPMNTEAFF. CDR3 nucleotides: TGTGCCAGCTCACCGATCGGAGAGGCCCCGATGAACACTGAAGCTTTCTTT.

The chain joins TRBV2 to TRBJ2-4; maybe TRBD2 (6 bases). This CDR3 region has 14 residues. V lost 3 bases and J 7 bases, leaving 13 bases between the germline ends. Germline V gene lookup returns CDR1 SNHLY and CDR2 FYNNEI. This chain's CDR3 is CASSDSWEANIQYF. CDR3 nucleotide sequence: TGTGCCAGCAGTGATTCGTGGGAGGCCAACATTCAGTACTTC.

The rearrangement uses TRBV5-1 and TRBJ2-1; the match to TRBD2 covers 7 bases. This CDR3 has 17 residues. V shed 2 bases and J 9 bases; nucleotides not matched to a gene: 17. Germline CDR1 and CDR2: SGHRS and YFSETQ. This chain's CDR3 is CASSLNSGTKAGGEQFF. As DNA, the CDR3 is TGCGCCAGCAGCTTAAATTCCGGGACTAAGGCTGGAGGTGAGCAGTTCTTC. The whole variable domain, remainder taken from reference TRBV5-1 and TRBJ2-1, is KAGVTQTPRYLIKTRGQQVTLSCSPISGHRSVSWYQQTPGQGLQFLFEYFSETQRNKGNFPGRFSGRQFSNSRSEMNVSTLELGDSALYLCASSLNSGTKAGGEQFFGPGTRLTVL.

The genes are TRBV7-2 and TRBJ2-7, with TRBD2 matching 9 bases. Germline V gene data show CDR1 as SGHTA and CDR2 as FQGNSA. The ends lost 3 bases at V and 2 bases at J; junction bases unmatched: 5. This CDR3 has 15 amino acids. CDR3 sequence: CASSFRAGGPYEQYF. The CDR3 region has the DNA TGTGCCAGCAGCTTTCGGGCGGGAGGGCCCTACGAGCAGTACTTC.

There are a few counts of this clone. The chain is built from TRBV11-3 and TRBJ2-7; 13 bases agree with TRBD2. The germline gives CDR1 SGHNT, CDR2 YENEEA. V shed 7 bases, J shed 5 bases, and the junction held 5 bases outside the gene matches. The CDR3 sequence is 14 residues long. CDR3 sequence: CASTPGLAGNEQYF. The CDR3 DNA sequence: TGTGCCAGCACCCCGGGACTAGCGGGGAACGAGCAGTACTTC. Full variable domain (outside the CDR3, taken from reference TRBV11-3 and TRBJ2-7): EAGVVQSPRYKIIEKKQPVAFWCNPISGHNTLYWYLQNLGQGPELLIRYENEEAVDDSQLPKDRFSAERLKGVDSTLKIQPAELGDSAVYLCASTPGLAGNEQYFGPGTRLTVT.

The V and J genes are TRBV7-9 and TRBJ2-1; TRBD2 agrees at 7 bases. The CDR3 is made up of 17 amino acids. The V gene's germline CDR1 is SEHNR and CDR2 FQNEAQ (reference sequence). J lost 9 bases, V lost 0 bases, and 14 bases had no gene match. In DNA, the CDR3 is TGTGCCAGCAGCTTAGCACCCTACGGACTAGTAAGTGTTGAGCAGTTCTTC. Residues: CASSLAPYGLVSVEQFF.

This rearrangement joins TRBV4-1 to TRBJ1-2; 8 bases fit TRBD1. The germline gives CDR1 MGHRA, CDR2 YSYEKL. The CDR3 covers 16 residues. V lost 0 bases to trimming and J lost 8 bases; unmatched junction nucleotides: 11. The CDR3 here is CASSQDLLIQGDGYTF. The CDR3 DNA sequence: TGCGCCAGCAGCCAAGATCTCCTCATACAGGGGGACGGCTACACCTTC.

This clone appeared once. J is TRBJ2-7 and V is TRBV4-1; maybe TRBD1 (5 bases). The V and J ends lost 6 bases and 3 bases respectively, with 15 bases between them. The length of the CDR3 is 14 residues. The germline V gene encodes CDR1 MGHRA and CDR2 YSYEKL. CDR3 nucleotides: TGCGCCAGCAGTCCAGGGCAGAATTACTACGAGCAGTACTTC. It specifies CASSPGQNYYEQYF.

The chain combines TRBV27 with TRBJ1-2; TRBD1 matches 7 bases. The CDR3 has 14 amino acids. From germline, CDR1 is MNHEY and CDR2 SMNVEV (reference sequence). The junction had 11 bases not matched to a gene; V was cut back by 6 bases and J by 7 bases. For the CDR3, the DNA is TGTGCCAGCAGAGGCGACAGGGAAGGAGGTGGCTACACCTTC. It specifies CASRGDREGGGYTF.

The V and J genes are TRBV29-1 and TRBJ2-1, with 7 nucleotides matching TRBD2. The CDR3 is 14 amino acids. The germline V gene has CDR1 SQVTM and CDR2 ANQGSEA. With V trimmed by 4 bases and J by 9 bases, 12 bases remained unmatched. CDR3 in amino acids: CSVAGLGWGGEQFF. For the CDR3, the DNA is TGCAGCGTTGCGGGATTGGGGTGGGGGGGTGAGCAGTTCTTC.

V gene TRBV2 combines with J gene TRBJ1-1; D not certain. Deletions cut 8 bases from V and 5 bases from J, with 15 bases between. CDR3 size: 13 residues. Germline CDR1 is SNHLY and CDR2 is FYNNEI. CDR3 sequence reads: CASGSVLTTEAFF. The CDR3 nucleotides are TGTGCCAGCGGCAGTGTTCTGACAACTGAAGCTTTCTTT.

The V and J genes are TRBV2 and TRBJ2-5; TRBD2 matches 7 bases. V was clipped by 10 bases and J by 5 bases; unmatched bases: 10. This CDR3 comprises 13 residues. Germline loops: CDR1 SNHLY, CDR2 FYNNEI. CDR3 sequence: CATGRELGETQYF. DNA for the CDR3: TGTGCCACGGGGCGGGAGTTGGGGGAGACCCAGTACTTC.

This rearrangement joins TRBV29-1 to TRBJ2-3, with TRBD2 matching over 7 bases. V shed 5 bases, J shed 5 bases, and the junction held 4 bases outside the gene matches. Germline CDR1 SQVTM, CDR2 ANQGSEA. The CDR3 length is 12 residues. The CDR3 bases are TGCAGCGTTTCCAGCGGGGAAGATACGCAGTATTTT. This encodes CSVSSGEDTQYF.

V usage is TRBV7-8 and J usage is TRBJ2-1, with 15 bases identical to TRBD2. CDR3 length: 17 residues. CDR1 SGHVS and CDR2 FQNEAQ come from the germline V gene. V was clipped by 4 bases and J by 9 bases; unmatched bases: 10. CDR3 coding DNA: TGTGCCAGCAGCTCCATTCACCGGACTAGCGGGAGGGGTGAGCAGTTCTTC. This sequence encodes CASSSIHRTSGRGEQFF.

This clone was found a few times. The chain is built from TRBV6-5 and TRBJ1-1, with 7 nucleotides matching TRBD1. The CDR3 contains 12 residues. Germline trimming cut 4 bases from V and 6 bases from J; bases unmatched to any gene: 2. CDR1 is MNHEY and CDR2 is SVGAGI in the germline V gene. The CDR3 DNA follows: TGTGCCAGCAGTTTTGACAGGGCTGAAGCTTTCTTT. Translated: CASSFDRAEAFF.

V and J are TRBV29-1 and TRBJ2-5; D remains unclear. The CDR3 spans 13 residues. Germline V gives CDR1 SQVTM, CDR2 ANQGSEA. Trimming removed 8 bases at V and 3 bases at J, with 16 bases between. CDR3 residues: CSSSPGPEETQYF. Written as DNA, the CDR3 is TGCAGCTCATCCCCGGGTCCAGAAGAGACCCAGTACTTC.

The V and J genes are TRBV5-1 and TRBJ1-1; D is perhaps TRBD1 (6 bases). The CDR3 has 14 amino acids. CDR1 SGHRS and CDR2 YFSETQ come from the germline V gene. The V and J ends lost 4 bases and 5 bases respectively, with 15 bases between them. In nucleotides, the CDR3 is TGCGCCAGCAGCGGGGGGGGGCTTGGGACTGAAGCTTTCTTT. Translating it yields CASSGGGLGTEAFF. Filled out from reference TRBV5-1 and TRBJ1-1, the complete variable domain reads KAGVTQTPRYLIKTRGQQVTLSCSPISGHRSVSWYQQTPGQGLQFLFEYFSETQRNKGNFPGRFSGRQFSNSRSEMNVSTLELGDSALYLCASSGGGLGTEAFFGQGTRLTVV.

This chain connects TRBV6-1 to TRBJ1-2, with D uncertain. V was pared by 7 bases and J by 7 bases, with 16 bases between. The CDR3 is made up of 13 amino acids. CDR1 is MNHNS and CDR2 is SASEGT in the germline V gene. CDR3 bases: TGTGCCAGCATCTCGCGGGAGATTCGTGGCTACACCTTC. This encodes CASISREIRGYTF.

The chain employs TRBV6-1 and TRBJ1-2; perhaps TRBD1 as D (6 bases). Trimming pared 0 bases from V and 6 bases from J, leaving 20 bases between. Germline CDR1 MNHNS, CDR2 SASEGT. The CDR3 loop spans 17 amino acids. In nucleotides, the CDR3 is TGTGCCAGCAGTGAAGCGCAATGGGACACCCTATCGCATGGCTACACCTTC. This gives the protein CASSEAQWDTLSHGYTF.

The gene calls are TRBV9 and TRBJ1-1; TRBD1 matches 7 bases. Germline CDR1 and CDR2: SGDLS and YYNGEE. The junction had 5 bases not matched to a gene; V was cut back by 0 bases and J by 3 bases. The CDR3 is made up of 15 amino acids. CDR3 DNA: TGTGCCAGCAGCGTAGATGGGACAGCTTACACTGAAGCTTTCTTT. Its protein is CASSVDGTAYTEAFF.

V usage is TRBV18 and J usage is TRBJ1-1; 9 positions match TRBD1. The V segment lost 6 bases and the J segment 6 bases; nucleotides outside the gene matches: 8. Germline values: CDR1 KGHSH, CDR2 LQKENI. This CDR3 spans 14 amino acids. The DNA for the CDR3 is TGTGCCAGCTCCCCCGGACAGGGGATGGCTGAAGCTTTCTTT. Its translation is CASSPGQGMAEAFF. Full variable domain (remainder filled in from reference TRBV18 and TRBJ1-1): NAGVMQNPRHLVRRRGQEARLRCSPMKGHSHVYWYRQLPEEGLKFMVYLQKENIIDESGMPKERFSAEFPKEGPSILRIQQVVRGDSAAYFCASSPGQGMAEAFFGQGTRLTVV.

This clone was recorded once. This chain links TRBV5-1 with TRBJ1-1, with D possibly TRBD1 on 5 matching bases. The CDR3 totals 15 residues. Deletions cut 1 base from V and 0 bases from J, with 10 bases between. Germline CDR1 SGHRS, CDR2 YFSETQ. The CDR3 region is CASSLRRGLNTEAFF. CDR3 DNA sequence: TGCGCCAGCAGCTTGCGTAGGGGCCTGAACACTGAAGCTTTCTTT.

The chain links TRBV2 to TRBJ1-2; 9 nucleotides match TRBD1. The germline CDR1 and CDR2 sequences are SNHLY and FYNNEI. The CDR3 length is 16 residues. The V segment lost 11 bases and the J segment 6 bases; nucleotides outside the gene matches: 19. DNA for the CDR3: TGTGCCGCTAGCAAATCCGGGACAGGGTTAGTCGATGGCTACACCTTC. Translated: CAASKSGTGLVDGYTF.

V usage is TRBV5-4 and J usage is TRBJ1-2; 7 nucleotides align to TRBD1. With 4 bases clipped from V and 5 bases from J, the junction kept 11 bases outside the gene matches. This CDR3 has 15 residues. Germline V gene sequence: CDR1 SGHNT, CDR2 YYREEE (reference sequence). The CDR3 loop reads CASSARDSFVYGYTF. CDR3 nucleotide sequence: TGTGCCAGCAGCGCCCGGGACAGCTTCGTTTATGGCTACACCTTC.

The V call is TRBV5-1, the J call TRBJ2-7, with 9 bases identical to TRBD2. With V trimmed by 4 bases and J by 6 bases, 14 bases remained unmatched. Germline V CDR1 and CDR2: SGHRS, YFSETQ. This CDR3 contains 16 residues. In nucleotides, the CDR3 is TGCGCCAGCAGCCCTCGGGTTTCGGCGGGAGGGCCCGAGCAGTACTTC. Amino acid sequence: CASSPRVSAGGPEQYF.

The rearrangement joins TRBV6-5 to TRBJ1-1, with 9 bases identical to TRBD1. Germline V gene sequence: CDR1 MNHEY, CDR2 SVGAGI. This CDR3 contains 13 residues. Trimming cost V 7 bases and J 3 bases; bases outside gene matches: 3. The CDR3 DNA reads TGTGCCAGCAAACGACAGGGGGACACTGAAGCTTTCTTT. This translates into CASKRQGDTEAFF.

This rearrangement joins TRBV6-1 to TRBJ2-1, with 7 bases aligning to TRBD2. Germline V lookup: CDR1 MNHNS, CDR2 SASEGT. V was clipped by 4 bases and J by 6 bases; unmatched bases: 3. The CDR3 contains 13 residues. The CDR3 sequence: CASSVTSVNEQFF. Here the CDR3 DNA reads TGTGCCAGCAGTGTAACTAGCGTCAATGAGCAGTTCTTC.

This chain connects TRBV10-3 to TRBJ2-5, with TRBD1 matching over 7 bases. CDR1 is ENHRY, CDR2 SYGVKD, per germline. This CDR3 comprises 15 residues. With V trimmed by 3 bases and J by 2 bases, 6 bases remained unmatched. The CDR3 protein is CAISDPDRSQETQYF. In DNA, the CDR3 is TGTGCCATCAGTGACCCGGACAGGTCGCAAGAGACCCAGTACTTC.

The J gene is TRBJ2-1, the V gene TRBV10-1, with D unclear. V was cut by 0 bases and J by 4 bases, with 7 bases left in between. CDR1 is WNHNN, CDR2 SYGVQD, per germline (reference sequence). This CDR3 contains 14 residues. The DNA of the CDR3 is TGCGCCAGCAGTGAGTCAAGCGCGTACAATGAGCAGTTCTTC. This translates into CASSESSAYNEQFF.